These 22 T cell receptor beta chains originate from one sample sequenced in a study of cytomegalovirus exposure and HLA in healthy donors. The primer mix had 60 Vbeta and 13 Jbeta primers. Produced via immunoSEQ multiplex PCR; TCRdb's table is partial and in-frame only. The sample has fewer than 200,000 clones; around 74% are singletons. Material: PBMCs. The receptors originated from a female donor in good health and CMV-seronegative.

The sample holds a few counts of this clone. The chain employs TRBV6-5 and TRBJ1-1, with D possibly matching TRBD1 (6 bases). The CDR3 runs to 14 residues. Looked up from germline, CDR1 is MNHEY and CDR2 is SVGAGI. Between the trimmed V and J ends, which lost 3 bases and 5 bases, there was a span of 13 bases. CDR3: CASSYGGLGTEAFF. In DNA form, the CDR3 reads TGTGCCAGCAGTTATGGGGGCCTGGGAACTGAAGCTTTCTTT.

The chain employs TRBV21-1 and TRBJ2-1; TRBD1 was called by the table and not checked on the DNA. TRBV21-1 is noted as a pseudogene. This CDR3 region has 17 residues. CDR3 in DNA: TGTGCCAGCAGCAAAACGGAGGCAGGGGGCGAATACAATGAGCAGTTCTTC. Translation: CASSKTEAGGEYNEQFF.

This chain links TRBV9 with TRBJ1-1; 8 bases map to TRBD1. The CDR3 length is 15 residues. The germline V gene encodes CDR1 SGDLS and CDR2 YYNGEE. V gave up 4 bases and J gave up 0 bases; unmatched junction bases: 5. The CDR3 spells CASSPGQGMNTEAFF. For the CDR3, the DNA is TGTGCCAGCAGCCCTGGACAGGGAATGAACACTGAAGCTTTCTTT. The whole variable domain, filled in from reference TRBV9 and TRBJ1-1, reads DSGVTQTPKHLITATGQRVTLRCSPRSGDLSVYWYQQSLDQGLQFLIQYYNGEERAKGNILERFSAQQFPDLHSELNLSSLELGDSALYFCASSPGQGMNTEAFFGQGTRLTVV.

This clone was recorded once. The rearrangement uses TRBV5-1 and TRBJ2-7; possibly TRBD1 for D (6 bases). From germline, CDR1 is SGHRS and CDR2 YFSETQ. This CDR3 region has 12 residues. The V gene lost 4 bases and the J gene lost 4 bases, with 9 bases spanning the gap. The CDR3 DNA is TGCGCCAGCAGCATACAGGGATACGAGCAGTACTTC. Translating it yields CASSIQGYEQYF.

The V gene is TRBV6-5, the J gene TRBJ2-7; 7 positions agree with TRBD2. The CDR3 runs 13 residues. Germline V gives CDR1 MNHEY, CDR2 SVGAGI. Germline trimming cut 6 bases from V and 6 bases from J; bases unmatched to any gene: 8. CDR3 DNA sequence: TGTGCCAGCAGATCCCCCGGACTAGTCGAGCAGTACTTC. This translates into CASRSPGLVEQYF.

V usage is TRBV30 and J usage is TRBJ1-6; no clear D gene. The CDR3 spans 14 residues. Germline V CDR1 and CDR2: GTSNPN, SVGIG (reference sequence). The ends were cut back, 8 bases at V and 10 bases at J, with 21 bases in the middle. Here the CDR3 DNA reads TGTGCCGGAATGACGTGGGCATCTCCCTCACCCCTCCACTTT. Its protein is CAGMTWASPSPLHF.

This chain uses TRBV27 with TRBJ1-4; D not certain. V was clipped by 1 base and J by 16 bases, with 19 bases between them. CDR1 and CDR2 (germline): MNHEY, SMNVEV (reference sequence). There are 14 residues in the CDR3. CDR3 sequence: CASSLYTFRAEGFF. The CDR3 DNA reads TGTGCCAGCAGTTTATACACTTTCCGGGCGGAGGGGTTTTTT.

The V and J genes are TRBV7-9 and TRBJ1-2, with a tentative D call TRBD1 (6 bases). The CDR3 is 14 residues long. Germline V CDR1 and CDR2: SEHNR, FQNEAQ (reference sequence). Trimming took off 5 bases at V and 4 bases at J, with 14 bases between the two ends. The CDR3 sequence is CASSAAGASYGYTF. In DNA form, the CDR3 reads TGTGCCAGCAGCGCTGCAGGGGCCTCCTATGGCTACACCTTC.

This clone occurred once. J is TRBJ2-3 and V is TRBV6-6; weak D call: TRBD1 (5 bases). The CDR3 is 11 residues long. V lost 0 bases, J lost 14 bases, and 9 bases lay in between. Germline CDR1 is MNHNY and CDR2 is SVGAGI (reference sequence). The chain's CDR3 is CASSYSGATYF. CDR3 DNA: TGTGCCAGCAGTTACTCAGGGGCTACGTATTTT.

The CDR3 here is CASSQGTGEIYEQYF. The CDR3 DNA reads as TGTGCCAGCTCCCAAGGGACAGGGGAAATATACGAGCAGTACTTC. This rearrangement joins TRBV18 to TRBJ2-7; TRBD1 matches 10 bases. The J segment lost 4 bases and the V segment lost 6 bases, leaving 9 bases of the junction unmatched. Germline assignment: CDR1 KGHSH and CDR2 LQKENI. This CDR3 has 15 amino acids. The full variable domain, with the rest looked up from reference TRBV18 and TRBJ2-7, is NAGVMQNPRHLVRRRGQEARLRCSPMKGHSHVYWYRQLPEEGLKFMVYLQKENIIDESGMPKERFSAEFPKEGPSILRIQQVVRGDSAAYFCASSQGTGEIYEQYFGPGTRLTVT.

The chain couples TRBV5-1 to TRBJ1-5; a weak D match, TRBD1 (6 bases). The CDR3 consists of 15 residues. Per the germline V gene, CDR1 is SGHRS and CDR2 is YFSETQ. V lost 4 bases to trimming and J lost 4 bases, with 15 bases between them. The CDR3 bases are TGCGCCAGCAGCGTAAATTTGGACAGAAATCAGCCCCAGCATTTT. Protein product: CASSVNLDRNQPQHF. Variable domain in full (rest from reference TRBV5-1 and TRBJ1-5): KAGVTQTPRYLIKTRGQQVTLSCSPISGHRSVSWYQQTPGQGLQFLFEYFSETQRNKGNFPGRFSGRQFSNSRSEMNVSTLELGDSALYLCASSVNLDRNQPQHFGDGTRLSIL.

This clone was picked up one time. V is TRBV7-9 and J is TRBJ2-7; tentatively, D is TRBD2 (5 bases). The CDR3 contains 13 residues. V was pared by 5 bases and J by 3 bases, with 11 bases between. Per germline, CDR1 SEHNR and CDR2 FQNEAQ (reference sequence). The CDR3, as DNA: TGTGCCAGCAGCCAGGCCCGGGGCTACGAGCAGTACTTC. This translates into CASSQARGYEQYF.

This clone showed up just a few times. CDR3 DNA sequence: TGTGCCAGCAGCTCCGGGACTAGTCTCGCGCAGTTCTTC. It encodes CASSSGTSLAQFF. This chain connects TRBV7-3 to TRBJ2-1; 8 bases are shared with TRBD2. The CDR3 is 13 amino acids. Germline V gene sequence: CDR1 SGHTA, CDR2 FQGTGA. Trimming removed 4 bases from V and 12 bases from J; junction bases left unmatched: 8.

The rearrangement links TRBV25-1 to TRBJ2-2; D may be TRBD2 (6 bases). Germline CDR1 is MGHDK and CDR2 is SYGVNS. The CDR3 is made up of 14 amino acids. V was trimmed by 3 bases and J by 4 bases, leaving 9 bases between them. The CDR3 is CASSDLASTGELFF. The CDR3 DNA follows: TGTGCCAGCAGTGATCTAGCGAGCACCGGGGAGCTGTTTTTT.

The table lists this clone with a count of one. The chain couples TRBV6-4 to TRBJ2-3; a weak D match, TRBD1 (5 bases). Germline assignment: CDR1 MRHNA and CDR2 SNTAGT. Trimming shortened V by 2 bases and J by 1 base, and 10 bases separated the two germline ends. This CDR3 region has 15 residues. Written as DNA, the CDR3 is TGTGCCAGCAGTGACGGGGCTGGGGGCACAGATACGCAGTATTTT. This encodes CASSDGAGGTDTQYF.

This clone was observed a few times. The CDR3 here is CASSPFAIGQGAYEQYF. Written as DNA, the CDR3 is TGTGCCAGCTCACCATTCGCCATCGGTCAGGGGGCCTACGAGCAGTACTTC. V and J are TRBV18 and TRBJ2-7; 7 bases agree with TRBD1. The CDR3 has 17 amino acids. V was pared by 2 bases and J by 2 bases, with 12 bases of the junction left unmatched. The germline gives CDR1 KGHSH, CDR2 LQKENI.

The chain links TRBV2 to TRBJ2-1; the D is unclear. The V and J ends lost 2 bases and 2 bases respectively, with 4 bases between them. The CDR3 loop spans 13 amino acids. Germline lookup yields CDR1 SNHLY and CDR2 FYNNEI. The CDR3 loop reads CASSENTYNEQFF. The CDR3 DNA is TGTGCCAGCAGTGAAAACACCTACAATGAGCAGTTCTTC.

The gene calls are TRBV5-5 and TRBJ1-1, with a possible D match to TRBD1 (5 bases). This CDR3 is 12 amino acids long. The V end lost 4 bases, the J end lost 5 bases, and 9 bases lay between the germline ends. Germline V gene data show CDR1 as SGHKS and CDR2 as YYEKEE (reference sequence). In DNA, the CDR3 is TGTGCCAGCAGCCCCGGGGGGACTGAAGCTTTCTTT. Its protein product is CASSPGGTEAFF.

This chain joins TRBV30 and TRBJ1-5; D remains ambiguous. Per germline, CDR1 GTSNPN and CDR2 SVGIG (reference sequence). V was clipped by 1 base and J by 4 bases, with 8 bases between them. The CDR3 runs to 13 residues. The CDR3 reads CAWSGDGNQPQHF. Here the CDR3 DNA reads TGTGCCTGGAGTGGCGACGGGAATCAGCCCCAGCATTTT.

V usage is TRBV27 and J usage is TRBJ1-2, with TRBD1 as a possible D gene (6 bases). The CDR3 length is 14 residues. From germline, CDR1 is MNHEY and CDR2 SMNVEV (reference sequence). The V gene lost 2 bases and the J gene lost 8 bases, with 15 bases spanning the gap. CDR3 bases: TGTGCCAGCAGTTTAAACGGCAGGGGTTACGGCTACACCTTC. Encoded protein: CASSLNGRGYGYTF.

This clone was counted once. The rearrangement links TRBV11-2 to TRBJ1-5, with TRBD1 as a possible D gene (5 bases). CDR3 length: 14 residues. Germline loops: CDR1 SGHAT, CDR2 FQNNGV. Between the trimmed V and J ends, which lost 2 bases and 8 bases, there was a span of 13 bases. The CDR3 here is CASSLWGDFEPQHF. The CDR3 coding sequence is TGTGCCAGCAGCTTATGGGGGGACTTTGAGCCCCAGCATTTT.

The chain joins TRBV2 to TRBJ2-3; D may be TRBD1 (6 bases). Trimming took 4 bases from V and 0 from J, leaving 11 bases between them. Germline lookup yields CDR1 SNHLY and CDR2 FYNNEI. The CDR3 runs to 15 residues. The CDR3 sequence is CASSVNQGSTDTQYF. The CDR3 DNA sequence: TGTGCCAGCAGTGTAAACCAGGGGAGCACAGATACGCAGTATTTT.